The present T cell receptor beta chain was sequenced within a study of cytomegalovirus exposure and HLA in healthy donors. At the level of the study: The same platform was used for the 120 or so validation repertoires as for the approximately 730 first-cohort repertoires, as reported in a later analysis. Study results and limitations: In vitro confirmation showed three CMV-associated chains to be CMV antigen specific. In a later analysis, first-cohort TCR clusters were found to tend to co-occur in the 120 or so validation repertoires. The listing of 150 to 200 TCR beta chains classed them as cytomegalovirus-associated.

V gave up 5 bases and J gave up 4 bases; unmatched junction bases: 6. This CDR3 is 14 amino acids long. Germline V gene lookup returns CDR1 SSHAT and CDR2 FNYEAQ (reference sequence). To note about this clone: Its cognate antigen is unknown.

The protocol was immunoSEQ multiplex PCR, while the TCRdb copy is restricted to in-frame clones and leaves out a portion. The sample holds around 200,000 clones, around 80% seen once. This sequence joins TRBV7-7 and TRBJ2-3, with TRBD2 matching over 7 bases. Input material: PBMCs. The receptor comes from a woman in her twenties or thirties in good health and CMV-seronegative. The CDR3 region is CASSRTGRSDTQYF. In DNA, the CDR3 is TGTGCCAGCAGCCGGACCGGGAGGTCAGATACGCAGTATTTT.